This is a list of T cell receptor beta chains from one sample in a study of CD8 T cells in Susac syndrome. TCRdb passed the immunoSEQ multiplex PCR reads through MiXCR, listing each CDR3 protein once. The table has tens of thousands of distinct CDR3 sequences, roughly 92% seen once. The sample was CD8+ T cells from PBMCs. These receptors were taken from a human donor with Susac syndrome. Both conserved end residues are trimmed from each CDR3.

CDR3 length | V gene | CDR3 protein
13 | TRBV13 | ASSLVAWGQETQY
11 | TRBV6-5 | ASSYSSPAEAF
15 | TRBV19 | ASPPLSGTPSSYEQY
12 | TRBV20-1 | SAPTTASTDTQY
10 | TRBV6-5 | ASSYKGGRVF
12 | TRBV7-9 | ASSSGVPPRGYT
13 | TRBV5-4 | ASSAQDWAKNIQY
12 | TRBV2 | ASSNPGLNTEAF
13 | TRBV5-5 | ASSSHKSGLNIQY
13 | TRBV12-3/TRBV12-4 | ASSLDQGPTYEQY
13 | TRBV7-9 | ASSLDGDRNTEAF
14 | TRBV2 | ASTTDRGLGTDTQY
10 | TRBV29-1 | SVSGPGQEQF
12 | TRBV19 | ASSVDRKDTEAF
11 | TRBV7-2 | ASSLAGDQPQH
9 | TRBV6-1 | ASRGFVAIY
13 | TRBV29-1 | SVTPPGTGLTGQY
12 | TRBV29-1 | SVVEELSTDTQY
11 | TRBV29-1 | SVTDSYNSPLH
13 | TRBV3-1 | ASSQDVGLGNEQF
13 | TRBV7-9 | ASTPLGQRNTEAF
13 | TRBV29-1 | SVEDHDRGATEAF
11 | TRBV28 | ASSLALPYGYT